The 32 T cell receptor beta chains given below trace back to one sample, sequenced in a study of beta chain features in type 1 diabetes. General study findings and limits: Significant though moderate, a shortening of TCRB CDR3s appeared in all four CD4+ subsets of Type 1 diabetes patients.

Their cognate antigens are unknown. Reverse transcription of all isolated RNA meant that expressed TCRB transcripts were sequenced. Profiling relied on immunoSEQ multiplex PCR, and the TCRdb table lists in-frame clones only, not all of them. Of 100,000 to 150,000 clones in the sample, roughly 17% are singletons; the top ten hold 2.6%. Sequencing was done on a sample of central memory CD4+ T cells from blood. These receptors were taken from a young man with type 1 diabetes.

This clone was detected only a few times. This rearrangement joins TRBV7-2 to TRBJ2-1; D ambiguous. The ends were cut back, 4 bases at V and 13 bases at J, with 17 bases in the middle. Germline V CDR1 and CDR2: SGHTA, FQGNSA. The CDR3 has 13 residues. The DNA for the CDR3 is TGTGCCAGCAGCTCCGGACCCCGAATCCACCAGTTCTTC. This sequence encodes CASSSGPRIHQFF.

The genes are TRBV20-1 and TRBJ1-1, with D unresolved. CDR3 length: 11 residues. The germline V and J ends were trimmed by 7 bases and 3 bases, with 9 bases remaining between them. The V gene's germline CDR1 is DFQATT and CDR2 SNEGSKA (reference sequence). The CDR3 DNA follows: TGCAGTGTAGGTGGAGACACTGAAGCTTTCTTT. Translation gives CSVGGDTEAFF.

The V and J genes are TRBV19 and TRBJ2-7; TRBD1 matches at 8 bases. Germline CDR1 LNHDA, CDR2 SQIVND (reference sequence). With V trimmed by 5 bases and J by 2 bases, 8 bases remained unmatched. CDR3 length: 15 residues. The CDR3 sequence is CASSLRTGRTYEQYF. The CDR3 region has the DNA TGTGCCAGTAGTCTCCGGACAGGGCGAACCTACGAGCAGTACTTC.

The rearrangement uses TRBV5-1 and TRBJ2-5; possibly TRBD1 for D (5 bases). This CDR3 is 15 amino acids long. In germline, CDR1 is SGHRS, CDR2 YFSETQ. Trimming took off 0 bases at V and 2 bases at J, with 11 bases between the two ends. The DNA of the CDR3 is TGCGCCAGCAGCTTGGGACAGCGCCTTCAAGAGACCCAGTACTTC. Amino acid sequence: CASSLGQRLQETQYF. Looking up the rest from reference TRBV5-1 and TRBJ2-5 gives the full variable domain: KAGVTQTPRYLIKTRGQQVTLSCSPISGHRSVSWYQQTPGQGLQFLFEYFSETQRNKGNFPGRFSGRQFSNSRSEMNVSTLELGDSALYLCASSLGQRLQETQYFGPGTRLLVL.

This rearrangement joins TRBV18 to TRBJ1-1; tentatively, D is TRBD1 (5 bases). This CDR3 is built from 16 residues. V was pared by 1 base and J by 1 base, with 13 bases between. Germline CDR1 is KGHSH and CDR2 is LQKENI. The CDR3 DNA follows: TGTGCCAGCTCACCACGTCGGCAGGGCCAGAACACTGAAGCTTTCTTT. It yields the protein CASSPRRQGQNTEAFF.

In this sample, this clone turned up a few times. V usage is TRBV28 and J usage is TRBJ1-2; 7 bases are a match to TRBD1. The length of the CDR3 is 15 residues. Germline CDR1 MDHEN, CDR2 SYDVKM. V was pared by 8 bases and J by 0 bases, with 9 bases of the junction left unmatched. The CDR3 sequence: CASHKGTASNYGYTF. In DNA form, the CDR3 reads TGTGCCAGCCATAAGGGGACAGCCTCTAACTATGGCTACACCTTC.

This clone was seen more than once but under ten times. V and J are TRBV4-3 and TRBJ1-1, with D perhaps matching TRBD1 (5 bases). V was cut by 4 bases and J by 1 base, with 13 bases left in between. CDR1 and CDR2 (germline): LGHNA, YSLEER. This CDR3 contains 15 residues. CDR3 protein: CASSLAGTKNTEAFF. As DNA, the CDR3 is TGCGCCAGCAGCCTAGCGGGGACGAAGAACACTGAAGCTTTCTTT.

The chain recombines TRBV7-2 with TRBJ1-2; no reliable D call. The CDR3 has 13 residues. Germline lookup yields CDR1 SGHTA and CDR2 FQGNSA. Trimming removed 1 base from V and 0 bases from J, with 3 bases in between. The CDR3 here is CASSLVTNYGYTF. The CDR3 bases are TGTGCCAGCAGCTTAGTAACTAACTATGGCTACACCTTC.

The chain recombines TRBV7-6 with TRBJ2-2; 8 bases are shared with TRBD2. The V gene's germline CDR1 is SGHVS and CDR2 FNYEAQ. The CDR3 extends over 14 amino acids. With V trimmed by 5 bases and J by 2 bases, 1 base remained unmatched. CDR3 amino acids: CASSAGGNTGELFF. Written as DNA, the CDR3 is TGTGCCAGCAGCGCGGGGGGAAACACCGGGGAGCTGTTTTTT.

V gene TRBV30 combines with J gene TRBJ2-7, with 12 nucleotides matching TRBD2. Germline-derived CDR1 and CDR2 are GTSNPN and SVGIG (reference sequence). With 3 bases clipped from V and 4 bases from J, the junction kept 1 base outside the gene matches. The CDR3 contains 13 residues. In DNA, the CDR3 is TGTGCCTGGAGGGGGACTAGCGGGTACGAGCAGTACTTC. Translated: CAWRGTSGYEQYF.

Comments on this clone: The sample carries other DNA sequences with the same CDR3. The chain links TRBV29-1 to TRBJ2-5; D may be TRBD1 or TRBD2 (6 bases each). CDR1 is SQVTM and CDR2 is ANQGSEA in the germline V gene. V was cut by 4 bases and J by 4 bases, with 16 bases left in between. This CDR3 contains 14 residues. DNA for the CDR3: TGCAGCGTTGTGGGGGCCGACGGGGGAGAGACCCAGTACTTC. Translation gives CSVVGADGGETQYF.

The V call is TRBV5-1, the J call TRBJ2-1, with 7 bases that match TRBD2. The CDR3 is 14 residues long. Per the germline V gene, CDR1 is SGHRS and CDR2 is YFSETQ. With V trimmed by 4 bases and J by 7 bases, 8 bases remained unmatched. This CDR3 is CASSSGNRENEQFF. CDR3 sequence (DNA): TGCGCCAGCAGCAGCGGGAACAGAGAGAATGAGCAGTTCTTC.

This clone was detected only a few times. The rearrangement joins TRBV29-1 to TRBJ2-3, with a tentative D call TRBD1 (6 bases). Germline-derived CDR1 and CDR2 are SQVTM and ANQGSEA. Trimming removed 6 bases from V and 2 bases from J, with 24 bases in between. The CDR3 is 17 amino acids. DNA of the CDR3: TGCAGCGTCCCTACACCACAGGGTAGGGGCCCCACAGATACGCAGTATTTT. This sequence encodes CSVPTPQGRGPTDTQYF.

J is TRBJ1-2 and V is TRBV5-5; D possibly corresponds to TRBD1 (6 bases). Germline loops: CDR1 SGHKS, CDR2 YYEKEE (reference sequence). There are 16 residues in the CDR3. Trimming pared 0 bases from V and 2 bases from J, leaving 14 bases between. In DNA form, the CDR3 reads TGTGCCAGCAGCTTGGAAAGGGACATCCTAAACTATGGCTACACCTTC. The encoded protein is CASSLERDILNYGYTF.

This clone appeared a few times. The sample holds other DNA sequences that translate to the same CDR3. This chain connects TRBV7-2 to TRBJ2-7; D is undetermined. The V gene lost 3 bases and the J gene lost 1 base, with 7 bases spanning the gap. Germline CDR1 is SGHTA and CDR2 is FQGNSA. This CDR3 has 13 residues. Here the CDR3 DNA reads TGTGCCAGCAGCTTCGGTCCTTCCTACGAGCAGTACTTC. Residues: CASSFGPSYEQYF.

This clone was observed a few times. Additional DNA sequences in this sample encode the identical CDR3. The genes are TRBV5-1 and TRBJ1-2, with D perhaps matching TRBD1 (6 bases). This CDR3 has 12 amino acids. CDR1 is SGHRS and CDR2 is YFSETQ in the germline V gene. Trimming took 4 bases from V and 5 from J, leaving 9 bases between them. The DNA for the CDR3 is TGCGCCAGCAGCCAGGACAGTTATGGCTACACCTTC. Amino acid sequence: CASSQDSYGYTF.

The chain combines TRBV9 with TRBJ2-5, with no clear D. V gave up 0 bases and J gave up 2 bases, with 8 bases separating them. Germline CDR1 is SGDLS and CDR2 is YYNGEE. The CDR3 sequence is 14 residues long. In DNA, the CDR3 is TGTGCCAGCAGCGTAGCTTATTCGCAAGAGACCCAGTACTTC. It translates to CASSVAYSQETQYF.

This clone was seen ten or more times. This chain uses TRBV14 with TRBJ1-2, with 7 nucleotides matching TRBD1. The length of the CDR3 is 17 residues. The germline V gene encodes CDR1 SGHDN and CDR2 FVKESK. J was trimmed by 2 bases and V by 4 bases; bases with no gene match: 13. The CDR3 nucleotides are TGTGCCAGCAGCCGGAACTTCCGGGGACAGACGAACTATGGCTACACCTTC. Translation gives CASSRNFRGQTNYGYTF.

The sample holds a few counts of this clone. V gene TRBV7-2 combines with J gene TRBJ2-7; D call uncertain. The V gene lost 1 base and the J gene lost 3 bases, with 10 bases spanning the gap. This CDR3 region has 14 residues. Germline loops: CDR1 SGHTA, CDR2 FQGNSA. CDR3 loop: CASSLEGRHYEQYF. CDR3 nucleotide sequence: TGTGCCAGCAGCTTAGAGGGAAGGCACTACGAGCAGTACTTC.

This clone has just a few counts. The V call is TRBV4-2, the J call TRBJ2-5; 10 bases fit TRBD2. Germline V gene sequence: CDR1 LGHNA, CDR2 YNFKEQ. The CDR3 covers 16 residues. Losses at the gene ends were 4 bases for V and 8 bases for J; bases not matched to a gene: 13. This chain's CDR3 is CASSPSHSGGLNTQYF. CDR3 DNA: TGTGCCAGCAGCCCATCCCATAGCGGGGGGCTAAACACCCAGTACTTC.

The chain is built from TRBV29-1 and TRBJ2-2, with 10 bases lining up with TRBD2. Germline-derived CDR1 and CDR2 are SQVTM and ANQGSEA. With 6 bases clipped from V and 3 bases from J, the junction kept 4 bases outside the gene matches. This CDR3 spans 14 amino acids. In DNA, the CDR3 is TGCAGCGTATCAGCGGGGGGGCACACCGGGGAGCTGTTTTTT. Translating gives CSVSAGGHTGELFF.

The rearrangement joins TRBV29-1 to TRBJ1-3; 7 positions agree with TRBD1. CDR3 length: 14 amino acids. The J segment lost 4 bases and the V segment lost 7 bases, leaving 10 bases of the junction unmatched. Germline CDR1 is SQVTM and CDR2 is ANQGSEA. The CDR3 loop is CSARLTGSGNTIYF. In DNA, the CDR3 is TGCAGCGCCCGACTGACAGGGTCCGGAAACACCATATATTTT.

This clone was recorded a few times. The chain carries TRBV7-9 and TRBJ2-2; 11 bases map to TRBD2. The length of the CDR3 is 15 residues. The germline CDR1 and CDR2 sequences are SEHNR and FQNEAQ (reference sequence). V shed 8 bases, J shed 5 bases, and the junction held 7 bases outside the gene matches. CDR3 sequence reads: CASDKTSGVTGELFF. DNA of the CDR3: TGTGCCAGCGATAAGACTAGCGGGGTGACCGGGGAGCTGTTTTTT.

The J gene is TRBJ1-3, the V gene TRBV10-3, with 8 nucleotides matching TRBD1. The CDR3 is made up of 16 amino acids. Trimming removed 7 bases from V and 0 bases from J; junction bases left unmatched: 8. The germline gives CDR1 ENHRY, CDR2 SYGVKD. The CDR3, as DNA: TGTGCCATCACTAGACAGGGGCCCAGCTCTGGAAACACCATATATTTT. This gives the protein CAITRQGPSSGNTIYF.

This clone was seen only a few times. The V gene is TRBV18, the J gene TRBJ2-7, with D unresolved. Germline CDR1 is KGHSH and CDR2 is LQKENI. CDR3 length equals 13 residues. Trimming left V 2 bases short and J 3 bases short, with 8 bases between. CDR3 loop: CASSPVVNYEQYF. CDR3 bases: TGTGCCAGCTCACCAGTCGTTAACTACGAGCAGTACTTC.

This clone has more than one count but fewer than ten. The chain uses TRBV6-5 and TRBJ2-7; 7 bases are shared with TRBD1. CDR3 length equals 15 residues. With 6 bases clipped from V and 1 base from J, the junction kept 9 bases outside the gene matches. Germline V gene lookup returns CDR1 MNHEY and CDR2 SVGAGI. CDR3 nucleotide sequence: TGTGCCAGCAGCCCGGGGTGGGACAGTTCCTACGAGCAGTACTTC. This gives the protein CASSPGWDSSYEQYF.

This clone was counted a few times. The V and J genes are TRBV28 and TRBJ2-1; 9 bases map to TRBD1. With 5 bases clipped from V and 4 bases from J, the junction kept 12 bases outside the gene matches. This CDR3 has 17 amino acids. Looked up from germline, CDR1 is MDHEN and CDR2 is SYDVKM. The CDR3 DNA reads as TGTGCCAGCAGTCCCCCCCGGACAGGGGTGGGTTACAATGAGCAGTTCTTC. Translated: CASSPPRTGVGYNEQFF.

V is TRBV19 and J is TRBJ1-5; D not resolved. This CDR3 comprises 15 residues. V lost 5 bases, J lost 11 bases, and 22 bases lay in between. CDR1 LNHDA and CDR2 SQIVND come from the germline V gene (reference sequence). The CDR3 here is CASSPGGPFVSTQHF. The CDR3 DNA reads as TGTGCCAGTAGTCCGGGAGGACCATTCGTTTCGACCCAGCATTTT.

This clone was seen ten or more times. This sequence joins TRBV7-9 and TRBJ2-7; D is possibly TRBD2 (6 bases). The V end was cut by 5 bases, the J end by 7 bases, with 18 bases between. There are 14 residues in the CDR3. Per the germline V gene, CDR1 is SEHNR and CDR2 is FQNEAQ (reference sequence). CDR3 sequence: CASSLLGGLGEQYF. The CDR3 DNA is TGTGCCAGCAGCCTACTTGGGGGACTCGGAGAGCAGTACTTC.

A few counts support this clone. This sequence joins TRBV19 and TRBJ2-5; TRBD2 aligns across 7 bases. CDR1 and CDR2 from the germline V gene are LNHDA and SQIVND (reference sequence). This CDR3 has 14 amino acids. The junction had 11 bases not matched to a gene; V was cut back by 10 bases and J by 3 bases. CDR3 in amino acids: CATKGTAGEETQYF. In DNA, the CDR3 is TGTGCCACCAAGGGGACGGCGGGGGAAGAGACCCAGTACTTC.

This clone was detected only a few times. The V and J genes are TRBV4-3 and TRBJ2-3, with 9 nucleotides matching TRBD2. Germline CDR1 and CDR2: LGHNA and YSLEER. There are 16 residues in the CDR3. The trim removed 3 bases at V and 5 bases at J, leaving 9 bases unmatched. The CDR3 region has the DNA TGCGCCAGCAGCCAGATAGCGGGGGCCTCGGGAGATACGCAGTATTTT. It codes for CASSQIAGASGDTQYF.

This clone was seen only a few times. The V and J genes are TRBV7-2 and TRBJ2-3; D gene uncertain. The CDR3 covers 14 residues. Germline V CDR1 and CDR2: SGHTA, FQGNSA. The V end was cut by 5 bases, the J end by 9 bases, with 18 bases between. CDR3 protein: CASSPNSLTGTQYF. CDR3 DNA: TGTGCCAGCAGCCCTAATTCTTTAACCGGGACGCAGTATTTT.